Below, 5 T cell receptor beta chains from the same sample are listed, as sequenced in a study of regulatory T cells in long-lasting Graves disease. According to the study, TCR beta libraries were built with iRepertoire HTBI primers and CDR3-region Arm-PCR. TCRdb used MiXCR to reprocess the multiplex PCR reads, holding one entry per CDR3 protein. The repertoire consists of roughly 530,000 distinct CDR3 sequences, with 15% to 20% occurring once and the leading ten covering more than 20%. Specified time point: newly diagnosed GD, antithyroid drugs for less than 3 months. After RNA was extracted from PBMCs, the TCR library was made from it. These data were also reused for a study on T cells in Graves' hyperthyroidism and ophthalmopathy.

The sequencing here drew on peripheral blood mononuclear cells (PBMCs), taken at new diagnosis, from a patient treated with antithyroid drugs. These receptors came from a woman aged 35 to 60 with Graves disease.

This clonotype has a count of ten or more. The CDR3 DNA reads TGTGCCAGCAGCTTAGATCCTGCCCAGCCCCAGCATTTT. This codes for CASSLDPAQPQHF. The rearrangement links TRBV11-3 to TRBJ1-5; D is uncertain. Germline V lookup: CDR1 SGHNT, CDR2 YENEEA. V gave up 0 bases and J gave up 7 bases, with 7 bases separating them. This CDR3 contains 13 residues.

This clonotype was detected many times. V and J are TRBV5-1 and TRBJ2-1; D is unresolved. The CDR3 is 13 residues long. CDR1 and CDR2 from the germline V gene are SGHRS and YFSETQ. V was trimmed by 3 bases and J by 5 bases, leaving 9 bases between them. CDR3 in amino acids: CASSSTTDNEQFF. As DNA, the CDR3 is TGCGCCAGCAGCTCTACGACCGACAATGAGCAGTTCTTC.

Many counts were recorded for this clonotype. The chain combines TRBV2 with TRBJ2-2; no reliable D call. Germline V lookup: CDR1 SNHLY, CDR2 FYNNEI. This CDR3 comprises 14 residues. The V and J ends lost 2 bases and 1 base respectively, with 5 bases between them. Here the CDR3 DNA reads TGTGCCAGCAGTGAACTCCAGAACACCGGGGAGCTGTTTTTT. It is translated as CASSELQNTGELFF.

In its sample, this clonotype was seen a few times. This likely came from a read error, as a far larger clone is one base away. The genes are TRBV11-2 and TRBJ1-1; weak D call: TRBD1 (5 bases). This CDR3 spans 14 amino acids. Per germline, CDR1 SGHAT and CDR2 FQNNGV. Trimming pared 6 bases from V and 3 bases from J, leaving 14 bases between. The CDR3: CASSGGNLDTEAFF. In nucleotides, the CDR3 is TGTGCCAGCAGTGGGGGGAATTTGGACACTGAAGCTTTCTTT.

A few counts support this clonotype. This sequence joins TRBV2 and TRBJ1-2; D remains ambiguous. The CDR3 is 12 residues long. Germline lookup yields CDR1 SNHLY and CDR2 FYNNEI. Trimming left V 8 bases short and J 4 bases short, with 11 bases between. For the CDR3, the DNA is TGTGCCAGCGCCCGGGAAATCTATGGCTACACCTTC. Protein sequence: CASAREIYGYTF. The entire variable domain, with the rest obtained from reference TRBV2 and TRBJ1-2, is as follows: EPEVTQTPSHQVTQMGQEVILRCVPISNHLYFYWYRQILGQKVEFLVSFYNNEISEKSEIFDDQFSVERPDGSNFTLKIRSTKLEDSAMYFCASAREIYGYTFGSGTRLTVV.